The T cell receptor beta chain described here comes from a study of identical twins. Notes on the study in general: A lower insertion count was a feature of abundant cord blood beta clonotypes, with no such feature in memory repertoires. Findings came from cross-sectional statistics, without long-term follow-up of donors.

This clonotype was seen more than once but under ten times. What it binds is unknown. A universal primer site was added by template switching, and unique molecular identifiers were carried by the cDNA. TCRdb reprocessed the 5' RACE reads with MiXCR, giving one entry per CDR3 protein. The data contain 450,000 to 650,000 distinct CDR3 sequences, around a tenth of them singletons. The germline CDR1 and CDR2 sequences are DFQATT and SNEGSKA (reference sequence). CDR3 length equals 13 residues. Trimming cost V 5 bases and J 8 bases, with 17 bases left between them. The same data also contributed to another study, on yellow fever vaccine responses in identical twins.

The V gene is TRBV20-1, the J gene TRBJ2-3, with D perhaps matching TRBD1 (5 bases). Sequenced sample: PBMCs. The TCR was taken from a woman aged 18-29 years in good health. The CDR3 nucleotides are TGCAGTGCTCCCAAGGGGCAGTGGCCTACGCAGTATTTT. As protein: CSAPKGQWPTQYF.